This is a list of T cell receptor beta chains from one sample in a study of response to subunit inactivated influenza vaccine. From the RT-PCR reads, TCRdb called clonotypes with MiXCR, one entry per CDR3 protein. The table shows a few hundred thousand distinct CDR3 sequences, with 12% to 15% occurring only once. Sequenced here: PBMCs from blood, sampled less than 13 days after vaccination. All receptors come from a man aged 50-59 years who received an inactivated influenza vaccine. CDR3s include the opening cysteine and the closing phenylalanine or tryptophan. The order of the fields is clone size, J gene, D gene, V gene, CDR3 protein, CDR3 DNA. The D gene is left open where the match is weak. Not every row has a clone size; where given, it reads once, few, many or a size class.

few	TRBJ2-5	NA	TRBV7-2	CASSQIQGVQETQYF	TGTGCCAGCAGCCAAATACAGGGAGTTCAAGAGACCCAGTACTTC
NA	TRBJ2-7	NA	TRBV11-2	CASSLAPEGYEQYF	TGTGCCAGCAGCTTAGCCCCCGAGGGCTACGAGCAGTACTTC
NA	TRBJ2-6	NA	TRBV18	CASSPMDSQVVLTF	TGTGCCAGCTCACCAATGGACAGTCAAGTCGTGCTGACTTTC
once	TRBJ2-5	NA	TRBV21-1	CASSTPLRGQETQYF	TGTGCCAGCAGCACCCCGCTGAGGGGACAAGAGACCCAGTACTTC
NA	TRBJ1-6	TRBD1	TRBV6-1	CASRSTGDAYNSPLHF	TGTGCCAGCAGGTCGACAGGGGATGCCTATAATTCACCCCTCCACTTT
NA	TRBJ2-7	NA	TRBV4-3	CASSQEVRQSHYEQYF	TGCGCCAGCAGCCAAGAGGTCCGACAGAGTCACTACGAGCAGTACTTC
few	TRBJ1-6	TRBD1	TRBV12-3/TRBV12-4	CASSRLWLQGDNSPLHF	TGTGCCAGCAGTCGCTTATGGTTACAGGGGGATAATTCACCCCTCCACTTT
NA	TRBJ2-5	NA	TRBV7-2	CASSPRQLGEETQYF	TGTGCCAGCAGCCCGAGACAGTTAGGGGAAGAGACCCAGTACTTC
few	TRBJ1-1	TRBD1	TRBV6-5	CASSYSGGTGSNTEAFF	TGTGCCAGCAGTTACTCGGGGGGGACAGGGTCGAACACTGAAGCTTTCTTT
many	TRBJ2-5	NA	TRBV5-6	CASSFQQGQETQYF	TGTGCCAGCAGCTTCCAGCAGGGACAAGAGACCCAGTACTTC
NA	TRBJ2-7	TRBD1	TRBV7-7	CASSYGQDSSYEQYF	TGTGCTAGCAGCTACGGACAGGACAGCTCCTACGAGCAGTACTTC
few	TRBJ2-7	NA	TRBV20-1	CSARDGGRYEQYF	TGCAGTGCTAGAGATGGAGGTCGCTACGAGCAGTACTTC
NA	TRBJ1-5	TRBD1	TRBV29-1	CSVRETGTGQQPQHF	TGCAGCGTCAGAGAGACGGGGACAGGGCAACAGCCCCAGCATTTT
NA	TRBJ2-7	NA	TRBV20-1	CSAPDRWGREQYF	TGCAGTGCCCCGGACAGATGGGGACGGGAGCAGTACTTC